This T cell receptor beta chain was obtained from a study of blood T cell repertoires in COVID-19. Study-level background: Whether acute or convalescent, the COVID-19 samples came from the United States, Italy and Spain.

The germline V and J ends were trimmed by 3 bases and 0 bases, with 10 bases remaining between them. Germline V gene sequence: CDR1 SGHKS, CDR2 YYEKEE (reference sequence). The CDR3 is 15 residues long. Per the original methods: Amplification from reference gene primers served as the basis for estimated nucleated cell counts. Sequenced by immunoSEQ multiplex PCR; TCRdb stores in-frame clones only, minus some. Clone size and the V and J calls come from that table; the DNA yielded D and trimming. The data contain under 250,000 clones, 75% to 85% of them seen just once; the ten biggest clones take up around 5.9%.

The sample was peripheral blood. The sequence came from a human donor in a cohort sampled during active COVID-19. V is TRBV5-5 and J is TRBJ1-5; D ambiguous. CDR3 in DNA: TGTGCCAGCAGCTCGACACCAGATAGCAATCAGCCCCAGCATTTT. Its protein product is CASSSTPDSNQPQHF.